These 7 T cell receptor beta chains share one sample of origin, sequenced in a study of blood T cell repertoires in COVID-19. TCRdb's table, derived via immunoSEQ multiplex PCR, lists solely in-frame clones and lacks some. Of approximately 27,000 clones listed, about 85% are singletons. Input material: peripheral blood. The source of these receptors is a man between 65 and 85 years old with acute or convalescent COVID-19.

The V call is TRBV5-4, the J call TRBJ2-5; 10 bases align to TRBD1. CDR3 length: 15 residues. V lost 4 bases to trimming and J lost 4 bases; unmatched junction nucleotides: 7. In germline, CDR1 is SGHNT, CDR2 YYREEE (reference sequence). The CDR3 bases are TGTGCCAGCAGCAAGACAGGGGGCGAGAGAGAGACCCAGTACTTC. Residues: CASSKTGGERETQYF.

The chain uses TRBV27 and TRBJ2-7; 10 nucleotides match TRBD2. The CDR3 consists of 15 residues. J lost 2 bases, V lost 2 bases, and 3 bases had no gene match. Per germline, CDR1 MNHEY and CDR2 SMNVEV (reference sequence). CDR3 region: CASSLGLAAPYEQYF. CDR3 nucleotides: TGTGCCAGCAGTTTAGGACTAGCGGCCCCCTACGAGCAGTACTTC.

The CDR3 reads CASRPSGSNTGELFF. Written as DNA, the CDR3 is TGTGCCAGCAGACCTAGCGGGTCGAACACCGGGGAGCTGTTTTTT. The chain links TRBV27 to TRBJ2-2, with 8 bases that match TRBD2. This CDR3 contains 15 residues. Trimming cost V 6 bases and J 0 bases; bases outside gene matches: 3. Germline loops: CDR1 MNHEY, CDR2 SMNVEV (reference sequence).

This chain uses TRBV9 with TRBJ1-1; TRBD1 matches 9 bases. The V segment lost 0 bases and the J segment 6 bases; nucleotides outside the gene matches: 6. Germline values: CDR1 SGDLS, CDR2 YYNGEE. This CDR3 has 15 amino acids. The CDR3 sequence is CASSVGDREDSEAFF. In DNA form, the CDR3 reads TGTGCCAGCAGCGTAGGGGACAGGGAAGACTCTGAAGCTTTCTTT.

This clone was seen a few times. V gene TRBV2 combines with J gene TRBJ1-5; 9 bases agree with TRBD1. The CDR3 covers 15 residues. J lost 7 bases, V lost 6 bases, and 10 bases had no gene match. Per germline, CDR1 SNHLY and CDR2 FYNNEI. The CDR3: CASRGGQGIRQPQHF. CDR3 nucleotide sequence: TGTGCCAGCAGGGGAGGACAGGGGATAAGACAGCCCCAGCATTTT.

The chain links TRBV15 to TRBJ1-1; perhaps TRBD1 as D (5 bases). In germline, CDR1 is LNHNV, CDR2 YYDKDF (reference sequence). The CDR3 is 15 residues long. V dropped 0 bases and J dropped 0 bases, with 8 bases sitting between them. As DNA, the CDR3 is TGTGCCACCAGCAGAGATACAGGCATGAACACTGAAGCTTTCTTT. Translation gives CATSRDTGMNTEAFF. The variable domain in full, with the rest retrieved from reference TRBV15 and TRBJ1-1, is DAMVIQNPRYQVTQFGKPVTLSCSQTLNHNVMYWYQQKSSQAPKLLFHYYDKDFNNEADTPDNFQSRRPNTSFCFLDIRSPGLGDTAMYLCATSRDTGMNTEAFFGQGTRLTVV.

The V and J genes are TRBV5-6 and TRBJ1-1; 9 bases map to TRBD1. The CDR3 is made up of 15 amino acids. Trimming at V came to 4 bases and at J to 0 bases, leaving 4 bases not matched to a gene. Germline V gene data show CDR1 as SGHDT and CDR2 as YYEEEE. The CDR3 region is CASSNRGLMNTEAFF. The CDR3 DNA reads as TGTGCCAGCAGCAACAGGGGGCTTATGAACACTGAAGCTTTCTTT.